There are a few counts of the clone carrying this T cell receptor (beta chain). This sample stems from a study of human T cells and chemical hapten exposure. At the level of the study: TCR yield per sample varied, mainly due to pooled library volumes.

Time point: patch test 1, 2 weeks after DPC sensitization. The treatment denotes: therapeutic diphenylcyclopropenone sensitization with weekly scalp DPC. The CDR3 is made up of 15 amino acids. V lost 4 bases and J lost 5, with 17 bases in between. CDR1 and CDR2 (germline): ENHRY, SYGVKD. The library gave individual cDNA molecules unique molecular identifiers. TCRdb fed the RACE reads into MiXCR, producing one record per CDR3 protein. This sample carries fewer than 200,000 distinct CDR3 sequences, approximately 20% of them seen once, and the ten largest clones take about 7%. This TCR was recovered from a woman aged 45-65 years with alopecia areata. Some clones in this sample may be carry-over from other donors' samples. The source was whole blood, collected in connection with sensitization to the hapten diphenylcyclopropenone (DPC). The V gene is TRBV10-3, the J gene TRBJ2-5; possible D gene TRBD1, 8 bases. The CDR3 DNA reads as TGTGCCATCAGTGTTCAGGGGGCCGGGAGGGAGACCCAGTACTTC. Translation gives CAISVQGAGRETQYF.